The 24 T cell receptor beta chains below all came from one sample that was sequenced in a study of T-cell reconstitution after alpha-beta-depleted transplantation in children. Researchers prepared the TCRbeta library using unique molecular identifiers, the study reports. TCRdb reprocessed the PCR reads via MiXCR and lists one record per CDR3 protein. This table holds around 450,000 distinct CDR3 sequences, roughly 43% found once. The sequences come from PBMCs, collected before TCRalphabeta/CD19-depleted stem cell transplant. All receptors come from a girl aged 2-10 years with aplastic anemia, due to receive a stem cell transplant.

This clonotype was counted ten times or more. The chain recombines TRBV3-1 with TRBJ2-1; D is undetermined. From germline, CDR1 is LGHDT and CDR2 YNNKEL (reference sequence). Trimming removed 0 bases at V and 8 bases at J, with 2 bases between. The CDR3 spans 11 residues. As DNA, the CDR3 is TGTGCCAGCAGCCAAGAGGATGAGCAGTTCTTC. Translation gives CASSQEDEQFF.

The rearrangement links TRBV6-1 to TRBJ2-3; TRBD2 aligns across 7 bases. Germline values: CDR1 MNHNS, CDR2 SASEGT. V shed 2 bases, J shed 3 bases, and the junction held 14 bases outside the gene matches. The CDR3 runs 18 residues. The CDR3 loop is CASSEIPRGGVVTDTQYF. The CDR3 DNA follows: TGTGCCAGCAGTGAAATCCCTCGGGGAGGGGTGGTGACAGATACGCAGTATTTT.

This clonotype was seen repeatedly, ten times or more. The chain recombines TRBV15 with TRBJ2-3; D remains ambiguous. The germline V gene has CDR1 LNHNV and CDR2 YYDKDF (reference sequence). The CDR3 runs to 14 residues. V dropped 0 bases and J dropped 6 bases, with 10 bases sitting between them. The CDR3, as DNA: TGTGCCACCAGCAGAGATACCCAACGGGATACGCAGTATTTT. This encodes CATSRDTQRDTQYF.

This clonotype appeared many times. CDR3 sequence (DNA): TGTGCCACCAGTGATGCGACCTATAGCGGGAGGTCAAATGAGCAGTTCTTC. It specifies CATSDATYSGRSNEQFF. The chain recombines TRBV24-1 with TRBJ2-1, with 10 bases lining up with TRBD2. Trimming took 3 bases from V and 7 from J; bases not matched to a gene: 11. The CDR3 loop spans 17 amino acids. In germline, CDR1 is KGHDR, CDR2 SFDVKD.

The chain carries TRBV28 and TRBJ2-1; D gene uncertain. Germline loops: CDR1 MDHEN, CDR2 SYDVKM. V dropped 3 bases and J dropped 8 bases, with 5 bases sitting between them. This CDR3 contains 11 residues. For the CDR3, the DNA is TGTGCCAGCAGTTTTGGTTATGAGCAGTTCTTC. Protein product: CASSFGYEQFF.

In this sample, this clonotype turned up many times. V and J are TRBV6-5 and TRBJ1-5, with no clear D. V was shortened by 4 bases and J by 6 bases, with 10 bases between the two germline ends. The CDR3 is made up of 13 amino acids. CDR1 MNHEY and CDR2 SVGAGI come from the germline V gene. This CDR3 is CASSSSHGQPQHF. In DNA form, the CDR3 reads TGTGCCAGCAGTTCCTCACATGGTCAGCCCCAGCATTTT.

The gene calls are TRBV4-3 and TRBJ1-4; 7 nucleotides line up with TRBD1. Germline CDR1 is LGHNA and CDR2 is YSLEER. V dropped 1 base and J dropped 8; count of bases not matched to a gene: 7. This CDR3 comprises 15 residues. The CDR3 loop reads CASSQGRAGGEKLFF. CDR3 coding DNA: TGCGCCAGCAGCCAAGGAAGGGCAGGGGGAGAAAAACTGTTTTTT.

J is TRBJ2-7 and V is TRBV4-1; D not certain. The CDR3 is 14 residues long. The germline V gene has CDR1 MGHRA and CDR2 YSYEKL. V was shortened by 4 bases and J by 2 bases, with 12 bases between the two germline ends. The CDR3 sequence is CASSREIFAYEQYF. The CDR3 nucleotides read TGCGCCAGCAGCCGAGAGATTTTCGCCTACGAGCAGTACTTC.

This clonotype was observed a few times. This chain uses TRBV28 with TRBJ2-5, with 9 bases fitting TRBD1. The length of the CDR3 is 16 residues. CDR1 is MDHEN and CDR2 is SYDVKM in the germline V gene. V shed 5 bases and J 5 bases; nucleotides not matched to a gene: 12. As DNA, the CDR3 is TGTGCCAGCAGTACTCTGGGACAGGGCTATGAGGAGACCCAGTACTTC. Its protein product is CASSTLGQGYEETQYF.

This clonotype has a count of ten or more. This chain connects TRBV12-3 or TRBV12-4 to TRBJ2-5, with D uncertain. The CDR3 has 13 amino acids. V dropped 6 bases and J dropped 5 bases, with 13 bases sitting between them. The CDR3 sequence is CASSFVGRETQYF. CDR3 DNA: TGTGCCAGCAGCTTCGTAGGGCGGGAGACCCAGTACTTC.

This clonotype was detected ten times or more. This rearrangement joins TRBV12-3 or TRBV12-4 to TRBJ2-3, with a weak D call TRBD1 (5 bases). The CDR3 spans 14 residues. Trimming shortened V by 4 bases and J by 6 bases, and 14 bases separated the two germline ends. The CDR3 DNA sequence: TGTGCCAGCAGTTCAGGGCCATACACGGATACGCAGTATTTT. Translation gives CASSSGPYTDTQYF.

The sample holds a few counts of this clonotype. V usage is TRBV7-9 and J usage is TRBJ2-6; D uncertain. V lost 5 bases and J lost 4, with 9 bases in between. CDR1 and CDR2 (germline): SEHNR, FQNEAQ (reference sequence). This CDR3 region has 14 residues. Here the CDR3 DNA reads TGTGCCAGCAGCCCGGCGTACGGGGCCAACGTCCTGACTTTC. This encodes CASSPAYGANVLTF.

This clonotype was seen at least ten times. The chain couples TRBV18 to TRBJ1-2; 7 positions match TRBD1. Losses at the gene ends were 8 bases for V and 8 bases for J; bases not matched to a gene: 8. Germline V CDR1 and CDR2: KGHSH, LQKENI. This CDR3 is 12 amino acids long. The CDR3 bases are TGTGCCAGCACGGGACAGCGAGGCGGCTACACCTTC. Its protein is CASTGQRGGYTF. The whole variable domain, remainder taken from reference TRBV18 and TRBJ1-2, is NAGVMQNPRHLVRRRGQEARLRCSPMKGHSHVYWYRQLPEEGLKFMVYLQKENIIDESGMPKERFSAEFPKEGPSILRIQQVVRGDSAAYFCASTGQRGGYTFGSGTRLTVV.

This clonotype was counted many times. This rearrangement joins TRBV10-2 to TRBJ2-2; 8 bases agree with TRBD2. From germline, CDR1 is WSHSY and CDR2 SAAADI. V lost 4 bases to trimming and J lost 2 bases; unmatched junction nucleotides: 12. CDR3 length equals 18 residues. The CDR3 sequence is CASSASLLAVRNTGELFF. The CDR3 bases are TGCGCCAGCAGTGCAAGCTTACTAGCGGTCCGAAACACCGGGGAGCTGTTTTTT.

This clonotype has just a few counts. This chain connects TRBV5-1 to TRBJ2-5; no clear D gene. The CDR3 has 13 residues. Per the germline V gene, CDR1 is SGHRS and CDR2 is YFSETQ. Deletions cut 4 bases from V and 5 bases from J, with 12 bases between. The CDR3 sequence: CASSPGVLETQYF. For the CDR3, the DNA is TGCGCCAGCAGCCCTGGAGTTTTGGAGACCCAGTACTTC.

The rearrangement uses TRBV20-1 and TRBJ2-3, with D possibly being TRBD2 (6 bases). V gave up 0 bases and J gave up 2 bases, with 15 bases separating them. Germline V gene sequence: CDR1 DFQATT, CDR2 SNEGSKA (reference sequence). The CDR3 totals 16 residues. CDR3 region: CSARDPLAKFTDTQYF. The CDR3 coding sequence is TGCAGTGCTAGAGATCCCCTAGCGAAATTCACAGATACGCAGTATTTT.

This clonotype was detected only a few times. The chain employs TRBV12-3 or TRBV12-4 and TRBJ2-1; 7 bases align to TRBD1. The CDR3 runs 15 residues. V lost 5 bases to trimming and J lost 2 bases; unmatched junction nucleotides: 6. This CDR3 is CASSPTGTAYNEQFF. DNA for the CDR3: TGTGCCAGCAGTCCTACCGGGACAGCCTACAATGAGCAGTTCTTC.

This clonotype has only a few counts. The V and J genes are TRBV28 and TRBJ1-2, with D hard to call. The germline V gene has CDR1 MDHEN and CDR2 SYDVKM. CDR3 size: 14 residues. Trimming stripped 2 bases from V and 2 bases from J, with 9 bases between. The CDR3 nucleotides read TGTGCCAGCAGTTTACTGGGTAGGAACTATGGCTACACCTTC. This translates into CASSLLGRNYGYTF.

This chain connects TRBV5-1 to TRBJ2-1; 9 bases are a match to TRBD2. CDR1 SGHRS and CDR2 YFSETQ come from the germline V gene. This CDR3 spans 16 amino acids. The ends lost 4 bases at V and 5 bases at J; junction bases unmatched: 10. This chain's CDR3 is CASSPSLAGNDNEQFF. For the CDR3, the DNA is TGCGCCAGCAGCCCGTCTCTAGCGGGAAATGACAATGAGCAGTTCTTC.

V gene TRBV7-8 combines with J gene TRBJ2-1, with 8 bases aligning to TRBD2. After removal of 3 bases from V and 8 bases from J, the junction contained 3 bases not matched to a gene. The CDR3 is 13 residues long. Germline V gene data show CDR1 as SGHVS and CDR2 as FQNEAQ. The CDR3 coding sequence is TGTGCCAGCAGCTTGGGACTAGGGTATGAGCAGTTCTTC. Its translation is CASSLGLGYEQFF. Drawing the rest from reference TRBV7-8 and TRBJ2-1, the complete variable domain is GAGVSQSPRYKVAKRGQDVALRCDPISGHVSLFWYQQALGQGPEFLTYFQNEAQLDKSGLPSDRFFAERPEGSVSTLKIQRTQQEDSAVYLCASSLGLGYEQFFGPGTRLTVL.

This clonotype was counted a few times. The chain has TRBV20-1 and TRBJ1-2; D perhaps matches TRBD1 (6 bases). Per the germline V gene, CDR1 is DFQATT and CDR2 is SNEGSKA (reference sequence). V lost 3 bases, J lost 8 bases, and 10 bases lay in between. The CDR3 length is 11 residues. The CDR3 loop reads CSARRGQGYTF. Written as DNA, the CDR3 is TGCAGTGCTAGGCGGGGGCAAGGCTACACCTTC.

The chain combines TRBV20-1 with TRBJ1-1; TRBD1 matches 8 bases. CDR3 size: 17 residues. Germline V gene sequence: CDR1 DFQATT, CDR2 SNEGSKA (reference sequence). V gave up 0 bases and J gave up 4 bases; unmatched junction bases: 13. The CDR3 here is CSAREGSGGARFTEAFF. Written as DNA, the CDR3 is TGCAGTGCTAGAGAAGGATCAGGGGGCGCAAGATTCACTGAAGCTTTCTTT.

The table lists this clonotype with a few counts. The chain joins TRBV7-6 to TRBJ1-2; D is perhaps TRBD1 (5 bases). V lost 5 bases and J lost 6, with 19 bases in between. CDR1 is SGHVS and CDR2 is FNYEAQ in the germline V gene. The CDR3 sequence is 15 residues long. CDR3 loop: CASSPRDFTWDGYTF. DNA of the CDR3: TGTGCCAGCAGCCCCCGGGACTTCACTTGGGATGGCTACACCTTC. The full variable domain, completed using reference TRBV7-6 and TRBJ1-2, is GAGVSQSPRYKVTKRGQDVALRCDPISGHVSLYWYRQALGQGPEFLTYFNYEAQQDKSGLPNDRFSAERPEGSISTLTIQRTEQRDSAMYRCASSPRDFTWDGYTFGSGTRLTVV.

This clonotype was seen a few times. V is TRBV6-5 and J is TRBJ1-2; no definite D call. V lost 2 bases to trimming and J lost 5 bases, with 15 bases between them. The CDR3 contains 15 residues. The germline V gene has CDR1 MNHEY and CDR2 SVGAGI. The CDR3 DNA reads TGTGCCAGCAGTTACCGGGGAGGCGGAGGGTATGGCTACACCTTC. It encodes CASSYRGGGGYGYTF.